These T cell receptor beta chains were read from a single sample in a study of T cells in localized non-small cell lung cancer. Sequencing used immunoSEQ multiplex PCR; TCRdb keeps in-frame clones, though not all of them. Here the sample spans about 24,000 clones, about 86% being singletons. Sequencing used peripheral blood, obtained before any cancer treatment. These receptors all stem from a male donor aged 60 or over with stage II squamous cell lung carcinoma. Both conserved end residues are part of each CDR3. The D gene is left open where the match is weak. Clone size is shown for a subset of rows, as once, few, many or a class of expanded clone.

>TRBV18|TRBJ2-5|.|TRBD2
CASSPPSSGETQYF
TGTGCCAGCTCACCACCATCTAGCGGGGAGACCCAGTACTTC
>TRBV29-1|TRBJ2-1|.|TRBD2
CSVGREERGRSYNEQFF
TGCAGCGTCGGCCGCGAGGAGCGGGGGCGCTCCTACAATGAGCAGTTCTTC
>TRBV7-2|TRBJ2-2|.|.
CASSRTVPNTGELFF
TGTGCCAGCAGCCGTACTGTTCCGAACACCGGGGAGCTGTTTTTT
>TRBV7-2|TRBJ2-7|.|.
CASSFRGRAYEQYF
TGTGCCAGCAGCTTTAGGGGGAGGGCCTACGAGCAGTACTTC
>TRBV27|TRBJ1-1|.|TRBD1
CASRYWSGGGTEAFF
TGTGCCAGCAGGTACTGGTCAGGGGGTGGCACTGAAGCTTTCTTT
>TRBV9|TRBJ1-4|.|.
CASSVGTGATNEKLFF
TGTGCCAGCAGCGTAGGGACTGGGGCAACTAATGAAAAACTGTTTTTT
>TRBV28|TRBJ2-7|.|TRBD1
CASSPPGTGHHEQYF
TGTGCCAGCAGTCCACCCGGGACAGGGCACCACGAGCAGTACTTC
>TRBV10-3|TRBJ1-1|once|.
CAISGDRSTVEAFF
TGTGCCATCAGTGGAGACAGGTCGACCGTTGAAGCTTTCTTT
>TRBV28|TRBJ1-6|.|.
CASSSKGNSPLHF
TGTGCCAGCAGTTCGAAGGGGAATTCACCCCTCCACTTT
>TRBV18|TRBJ1-4|.|.
CASSGDLNEKLFF
TGTGCCAGCTCAGGGGACTTAAATGAAAAACTGTTTTTT
>TRBV18|TRBJ2-1|.|.
CASSPLVSKANEQFF
TGTGCCAGCTCACCACTCGTAAGTAAAGCGAATGAGCAGTTCTTC
>TRBV19|TRBJ2-6|.|.
CASSIGGVGANVLTF
TGTGCCAGTAGTATCGGAGGGGTTGGGGCCAACGTCCTGACTTTC
>TRBV6-6|TRBJ1-2|.|TRBD1
CASSYPAGGNYGYTF
TGTGCCAGCAGTTACCCCGCAGGGGGTAACTATGGCTACACCTTC
>TRBV5-6|TRBJ1-1|.|.
CASCNTRASNTEAFF
TGTGCCAGCTGTAACACCCGTGCATCGAACACTGAAGCTTTCTTT
>TRBV6-1|TRBJ1-2|.|.
CASSENSYGYTF
TGTGCCAGCAGTGAAAACAGCTATGGCTACACCTTC
>TRBV6-6|TRBJ1-3|.|.
CASSVSQGGNTIYF
TGTGCCAGCAGTGTTAGCCAGGGGGGAAACACCATATATTTT
>TRBV2|TRBJ2-2|.|.
CASSEEAVNTGELFF
TGTGCCAGCAGTGAAGAGGCAGTGAACACCGGGGAGCTGTTTTTT
>TRBV19|TRBJ1-1|.|TRBD1
CASSIGQGGTEAFF
TGTGCCAGTAGTATAGGCCAGGGGGGCACTGAAGCTTTCTTT
>TRBV2|TRBJ1-1|few|.
CASSPTRTDMNTEAFF
TGTGCCAGCAGTCCGACCCGGACGGACATGAACACTGAAGCTTTCTTT
>TRBV14|TRBJ2-5|once|.
CASSQQGWPETQYF
TGTGCCAGCAGCCAACAGGGGTGGCCAGAGACCCAGTACTTC
>TRBV5-1|TRBJ2-1|.|.
CASSLGYLDNEQFF
TGCGCCAGCAGCTTGGGTTACTTAGACAATGAGCAGTTCTTC
>TRBV19|TRBJ2-1|.|TRBD2
CASNPGTSGSYEQFF
TGTGCCAGTAACCCTGGGACTAGCGGGAGTTATGAGCAGTTCTTC
>TRBV29-1|TRBJ1-1|.|TRBD1
CSAQDRGNTEAFF
TGCAGCGCGCAGGACAGGGGGAACACTGAAGCTTTCTTT
>TRBV18|TRBJ2-7|.|TRBD2
CASSPLGLAGAHEQYF
TGTGCCAGCTCACCCCTAGGACTAGCGGGAGCCCACGAGCAGTACTTC
>TRBV29-1|TRBJ2-7|.|TRBD1
CSGSSGQGFDEQYF
TGCAGCGGTAGTTCGGGACAGGGGTTCGACGAGCAGTACTTC
>TRBV10-3|TRBJ2-2|once|.
CAISGGRNTGELFF
TGTGCCATCAGTGGGGGGAGGAACACCGGGGAGCTGTTTTTT
>TRBV10-1|TRBJ2-5|.|TRBD1
CASSGWTGREVWEYF
TGCGCCAGCAGTGGGTGGACAGGGCGAGAAGTATGGGAGTACTTC
>TRBV4-2|TRBJ2-3|.|TRBD2
CASSQDGATSGGASDTQYF
TGTGCCAGCAGCCAAGATGGAGCGACTAGCGGGGGGGCATCAGATACGCAGTATTTT
>TRBV6-1|TRBJ1-5|few|.
CASSEALRQPQHF
TGTGCCAGCAGTGAAGCGCTTCGGCAGCCCCAGCATTTT
>TRBV28|TRBJ2-7|.|.
CASTGGASYEQYF
TGTGCCAGCACAGGCGGAGCCTCCTACGAGCAGTACTTC
>TRBV6-1|TRBJ1-5|.|.
CASSERGGLEPQHF
TGTGCCAGCAGTGAAAGAGGAGGCCTCGAGCCCCAGCATTTT
>TRBV19|TRBJ2-7|.|TRBD1
CASSYSRGTGDFSGQYF
TGTGCCAGTTCCTACTCTCGTGGGACAGGGGATTTTTCGGGGCAGTACTTC